This T cell receptor (beta chain) was retrieved from a study of T cell responses to AZD1222 COVID-19 vaccine. The method was immunoSEQ multiplex PCR; TCRdb's version includes in-frame clones alone and lacks a portion of them. This table holds approximately 70,000 clones, about four fifths found once. A word on this clone: Its antigen is still unknown.

The CDR3 consists of 13 residues. V was trimmed by 4 bases and J by 4 bases, leaving 11 bases between them. The germline gives CDR1 SGHDT, CDR2 YYEEEE. Study-wide findings and caveats: Among vaccine-associated CD4 TCRs, coverage spanned spike, with dominance at 160-218 and 743-854.

The clonotype was recovered from an adult in good health. The specimen was peripheral blood, collected on day 0 of AZD1222 vaccination. The chain has TRBV5-6 and TRBJ1-1; no clear D. CDR3: CASSRRELTEAFF. The CDR3, as DNA: TGTGCCAGCAGCCGGAGGGAACTCACTGAAGCTTTCTTT.